Reported below is one T cell receptor (beta chain). This sample is drawn from a study of blood T cell repertoires in COVID-19. For the study at large: PBMCs, B-cell-depleted T cells, or T cells provided the cDNA or gDNA that made up the material.

Clones were read by immunoSEQ multiplex PCR, and TCRdb kept only the in-frame ones, dropping some. The table includes about 230,000 clones, around 83% detected once. CDR1 is SGHTA and CDR2 is FQGNSA in the germline V gene. The J segment lost 1 base and the V segment lost 5 bases, leaving 3 bases of the junction unmatched. The CDR3 totals 15 residues. Material: peripheral blood. The receptor was isolated from a woman aged 45-59 years with acute or convalescent COVID-19. J is TRBJ2-5 and V is TRBV7-2, with 11 nucleotides matching TRBD1. The DNA of the CDR3 is TGTGCCAGCAGCCTGGACAGGGGGCGCCAAGAGACCCAGTACTTC. Amino acid sequence: CASSLDRGRQETQYF.